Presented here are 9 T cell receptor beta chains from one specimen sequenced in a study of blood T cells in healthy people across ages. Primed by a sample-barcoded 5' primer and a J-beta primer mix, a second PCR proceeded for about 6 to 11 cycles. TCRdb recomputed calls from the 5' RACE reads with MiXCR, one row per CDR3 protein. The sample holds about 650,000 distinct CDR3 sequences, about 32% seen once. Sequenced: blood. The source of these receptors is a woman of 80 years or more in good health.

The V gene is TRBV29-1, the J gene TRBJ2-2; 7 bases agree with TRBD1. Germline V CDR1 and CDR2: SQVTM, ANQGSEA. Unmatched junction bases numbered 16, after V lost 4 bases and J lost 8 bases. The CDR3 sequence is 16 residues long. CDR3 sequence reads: CSVALGDSIRRGELFF. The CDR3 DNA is TGCAGCGTTGCCCTAGGGGACAGTATAAGGAGAGGGGAGCTGTTTTTT.

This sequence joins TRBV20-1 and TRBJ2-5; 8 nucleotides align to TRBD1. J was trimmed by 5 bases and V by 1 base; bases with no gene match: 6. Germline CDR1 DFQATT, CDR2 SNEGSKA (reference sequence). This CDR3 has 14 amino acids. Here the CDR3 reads CSARAAGGGETQYF. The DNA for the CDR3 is TGCAGTGCTAGAGCGGCAGGGGGCGGGGAGACCCAGTACTTC.

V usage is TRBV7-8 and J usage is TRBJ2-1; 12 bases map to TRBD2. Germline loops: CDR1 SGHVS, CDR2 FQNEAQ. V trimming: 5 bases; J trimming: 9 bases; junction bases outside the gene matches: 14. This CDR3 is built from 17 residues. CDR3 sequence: CASSPRLRTSGVPEQFF. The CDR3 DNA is TGTGCCAGCAGCCCCCGTCTGCGGACTAGCGGGGTTCCTGAGCAGTTCTTC.

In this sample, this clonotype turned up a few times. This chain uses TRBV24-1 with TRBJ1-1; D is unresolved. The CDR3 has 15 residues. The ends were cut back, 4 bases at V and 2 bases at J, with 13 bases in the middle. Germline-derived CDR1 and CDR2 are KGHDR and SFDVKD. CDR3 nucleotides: TGTGCCACCAGTGAATCGCGTGTTGGTAACACTGAAGCTTTCTTT. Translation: CATSESRVGNTEAFF.

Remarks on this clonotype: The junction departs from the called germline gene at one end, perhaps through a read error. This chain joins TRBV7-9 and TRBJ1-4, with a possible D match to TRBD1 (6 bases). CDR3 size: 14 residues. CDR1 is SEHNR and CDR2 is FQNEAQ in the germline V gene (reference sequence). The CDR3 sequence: CTSSLDTGRGKLFF. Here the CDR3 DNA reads TGTACCAGCAGCTTAGACACGGGAAGGGGGAAACTGTTTTTT.

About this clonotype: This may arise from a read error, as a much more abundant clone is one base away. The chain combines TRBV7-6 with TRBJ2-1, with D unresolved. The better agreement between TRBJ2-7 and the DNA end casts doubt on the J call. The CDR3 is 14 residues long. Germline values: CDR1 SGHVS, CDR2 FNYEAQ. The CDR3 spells CASSFRTSYNEQYF. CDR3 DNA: TGTGCCAGCAGCTTCAGGACCTCCTACAATGAGCAGTACTTC.

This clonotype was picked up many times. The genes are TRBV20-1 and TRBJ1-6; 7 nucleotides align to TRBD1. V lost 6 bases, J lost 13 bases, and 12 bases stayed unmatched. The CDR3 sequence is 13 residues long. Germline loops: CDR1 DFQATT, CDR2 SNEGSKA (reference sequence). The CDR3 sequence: CSAGGQSGSPLHF. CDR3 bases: TGCAGTGCAGGGGGCCAAAGTGGAAGTCCCCTCCACTTT.

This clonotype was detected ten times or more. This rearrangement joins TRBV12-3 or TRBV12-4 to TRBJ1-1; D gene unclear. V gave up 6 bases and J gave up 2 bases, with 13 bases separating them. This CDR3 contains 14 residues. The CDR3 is CASSRRAGNTEAFF. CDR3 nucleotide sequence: TGTGCCAGCAGCCGTCGGGCGGGCAACACTGAAGCTTTCTTT.

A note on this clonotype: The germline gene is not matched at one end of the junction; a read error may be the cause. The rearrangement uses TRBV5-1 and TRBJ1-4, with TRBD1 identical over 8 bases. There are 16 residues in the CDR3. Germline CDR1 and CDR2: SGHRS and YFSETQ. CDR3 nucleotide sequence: TGCGCCAGCAGCTCGACAGGGGTTGCAACTAATGTAAAACTGTTTTTT. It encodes CASSSTGVATNVKLFF.